This TCR beta chain was profiled in a study of CD8+CD57+ T cells in acquired aplastic anemia. Study information: Sorted CD4+ and CD8+ cells yielded roughly 3.5 ug of DNA on average. Study results and caveats: Patients and healthy controls showed no significant CD8+ Simpson's diversity difference.

Patients picked for sequencing had shown CD8+CD57+ cell expansion detected by flow cytometry. Blood was sampled before the patients had received any therapy. This clonotype appeared many times. Its antigen remains unidentified. Between the trimmed V and J ends, which lost 2 bases and 3 bases, there was a span of 9 bases. This CDR3 spans 14 amino acids. Looked up from germline, CDR1 is MGHRA and CDR2 is YSYEKL. Genomic DNA constituted the template upon which TCR beta VDJ and CDR3 profiling was performed. TCRdb reprocessed the reads via MiXCR and lists one record per CDR3 protein. The repertoire holds over 150,000 distinct CDR3 sequences, with about 44% as singletons.

This clonotype was obtained from a human donor with aplastic anemia. This chain connects TRBV4-1 to TRBJ2-3; perhaps TRBD1 as D (5 bases). The material sequenced was sorted CD4+, CD8+, or CD8+CD57+ T cells (not recorded which) from PBMCs. The DNA for the CDR3 is TGCGCCAGCAGCCAAACGGACACGACAGATACGCAGTATTTT. This encodes CASSQTDTTDTQYF.